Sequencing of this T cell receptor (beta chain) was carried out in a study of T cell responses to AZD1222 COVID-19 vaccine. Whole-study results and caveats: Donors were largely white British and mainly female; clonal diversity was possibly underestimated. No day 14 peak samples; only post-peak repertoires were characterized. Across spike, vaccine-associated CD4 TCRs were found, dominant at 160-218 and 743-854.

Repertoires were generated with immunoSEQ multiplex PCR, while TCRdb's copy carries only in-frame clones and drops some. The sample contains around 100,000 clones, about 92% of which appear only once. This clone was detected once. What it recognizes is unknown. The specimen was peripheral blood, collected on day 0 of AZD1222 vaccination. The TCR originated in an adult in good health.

Written as DNA, the CDR3 is TGCGCCAGCAGCTTGGGGACTACTAGCACAGATACGCAGTATTTT. This sequence encodes CASSLGTTSTDTQYF. This chain connects TRBV5-1 to TRBJ2-3, with D maybe TRBD2 (6 bases). The length of the CDR3 is 15 residues. Germline CDR1 reads SGHRS; CDR2 reads YFSETQ. Trimming took off 0 bases at V and 0 bases at J, with 8 bases between the two ends.